Listed below are T cell receptor beta chains from one sample, sequenced in a study of graft-versus-host responses after intestinal transplantation. No antigen has been identified for these receptors. Sequenced by immunoSEQ multiplex PCR; TCRdb stores in-frame clones only, minus some. The sample yields tens of thousands of clones, approximately 95% seen once. This material consisted of unstimulated CD8+ T cells sorted from spleen or lymph node cells, taken before transplant. The receptors originated from a human donor who was the organ donor for an intestinal transplant. CDR3s include the opening cysteine and the closing phenylalanine or tryptophan. D genes are given only for firm matches. Expanded clones are given a class, and other clones once, few, many or no size at all.

TRBV27	TRBJ1-2	NA	NA	CASSLSPPGQGNGYTF	TGTGCCAGCAGTTTATCTCCCCCGGGTCAAGGTAATGGCTACACCTTC
TRBV7-8	TRBJ2-3	TRBD2	NA	CASSAIWTSGGTTDTQYF	TGTGCCAGCAGCGCAATATGGACTAGCGGGGGTACCACAGATACGCAGTATTTT
TRBV5-6	TRBJ2-2	NA	once	CASSLDPGGELFF	TGTGCCAGCAGCTTGGACCCCGGCGGTGAGCTGTTTTTT
TRBV6-1	TRBJ2-2	NA	few	CASSEGGLGGELFF	TGTGCCAGCAGTGAAGGGGGGCTAGGCGGGGAGCTGTTTTTT
TRBV5-1	TRBJ1-1	NA	NA	CASHDLIGGETEAFF	TGCGCCAGCCATGATTTGATTGGGGGCGAAACTGAAGCTTTCTTT
TRBV9	TRBJ2-2	NA	NA	CASSVYPGGTERTGELFF	TGTGCCAGCAGCGTTTACCCGGGGGGGACAGAACGCACCGGGGAGCTGTTTTTT
TRBV27	TRBJ2-3	NA	NA	CASSFSTGTDTQYF	TGTGCCAGCAGTTTCTCGACAGGCACAGATACGCAGTATTTT
TRBV5-6	TRBJ2-7	NA	NA	CASSLGGFYEQYF	TGTGCCAGCAGCTTAGGAGGTTTCTACGAGCAGTACTTC
TRBV10-3	TRBJ2-3	TRBD2	NA	CAISRGGGTDTQYF	TGTGCCATCTCGCGGGGGGGTGGCACAGATACGCAGTATTTT
TRBV7-8	TRBJ2-7	NA	NA	CASSLFSGHRDYEQYF	TGTGCCAGCAGCTTGTTCTCGGGCCACAGAGACTACGAGCAGTACTTC
TRBV6-1	TRBJ1-1	NA	once	CASSEGTYTEAFF	TGTGCCAGCAGTGAAGGGACATACACTGAAGCTTTCTTT
TRBV27	TRBJ1-1	NA	NA	CASSSSPSGGGTEAFF	TGTGCCAGCAGTTCCTCCCCCTCGGGGGGCGGTACCGAAGCTTTCTTT
TRBV19	TRBJ1-1	NA	NA	CASHELMNTEAFF	TGTGCCAGTCATGAGTTAATGAACACTGAAGCTTTCTTT
TRBV19	TRBJ1-1	NA	once	CASSIATQRKMNTEAFF	TGTGCCAGTAGTATAGCAACCCAGAGAAAGATGAACACTGAAGCTTTCTTT
TRBV27	TRBJ1-1	TRBD1	NA	CASEATGGMNTEAFF	TGTGCCAGCGAGGCGACAGGGGGCATGAACACTGAAGCTTTCTTT
TRBV4-2	TRBJ1-1	NA	NA	CASSQEGVFTEAFF	TGTGCCAGCAGCCAGGAAGGTGTGTTTACTGAAGCTTTCTTT
TRBV4-1	TRBJ1-2	NA	NA	CASSQDEFGKDGYTF	TGCGCCAGCAGCCAAGATGAGTTCGGGAAGGATGGCTACACCTTC
TRBV19	TRBJ1-2	NA	NA	CASSIQSTVKNYGYTF	TGTGCCAGTAGTATACAGAGCACTGTCAAAAACTATGGCTACACCTTC
TRBV11-2	TRBJ2-5	TRBD1	NA	CASSRQGPETQYF	TGTGCCAGCAGCCGACAGGGTCCAGAGACCCAGTACTTC
TRBV7-9	TRBJ1-2	NA	NA	CASSANYGYTF	TGTGCCAGCAGCGCCAACTATGGCTACACCTTC
TRBV6-1	TRBJ2-5	NA	few	CASSEPADQETQYF	TGTGCCAGCAGTGAACCGGCAGACCAAGAGACCCAGTACTTC
TRBV2	TRBJ2-7	NA	NA	CASSEARDEQYF	TGTGCCAGCAGTGAAGCTCGTGACGAGCAGTACTTC
TRBV27	TRBJ2-7	NA	once	CASSLTGTYEQYF	TGTGCCAGCAGTTTAACGGGGACCTACGAGCAGTACTTC
TRBV28	TRBJ2-7	NA	NA	CASSQMLYEQYF	TGTGCCAGCAGCCAGATGCTCTACGAGCAGTACTTC
TRBV2	TRBJ2-5	NA	NA	CASSEAPAGQETQYF	TGTGCCAGCAGTGAGGCCCCAGCAGGGCAAGAGACCCAGTACTTC
TRBV11-2	TRBJ1-6	NA	few	CASSEPGPGSPLHF	TGTGCCAGCAGCGAGCCAGGGCCGGGTTCACCCCTCCACTTT
TRBV6-1	TRBJ2-3	TRBD2	NA	CASSEAAWGLAGDTDTQYF	TGTGCCAGCAGTGAAGCCGCTTGGGGACTAGCGGGGGACACAGATACGCAGTATTTT
TRBV7-9	TRBJ1-2	NA	NA	CASSVLDYGYTF	TGTGCCAGCAGCGTCCTGGACTATGGCTACACCTTC
TRBV15	TRBJ1-2	NA	NA	CATSRDRSLGGYTF	TGTGCCACCAGCAGAGACCGTAGTCTGGGTGGCTACACCTTC
TRBV28	TRBJ1-2	NA	NA	CASIPFLANYGYTF	TGTGCCAGCATTCCGTTTCTAGCCAACTATGGCTACACCTTC
TRBV9	TRBJ2-7	NA	NA	CASSVAGELSYEQYF	TGTGCCAGCAGCGTAGCGGGGGAACTTTCCTACGAGCAGTACTTC
TRBV4-1	TRBJ1-1	NA	NA	CASSLGKGLNTEAFF	TGCGCCAGCAGCCTGGGGAAGGGATTGAACACTGAAGCTTTCTTT
TRBV27	TRBJ2-1	NA	NA	CAGSLWAGSPNEQFF	TGTGCCGGCAGTTTATGGGCAGGGAGCCCCAATGAGCAGTTCTTC
TRBV30	TRBJ2-5	NA	NA	CAGNSGARQETQYF	TGTGCCGGGAACTCGGGCGCAAGACAAGAGACCCAGTACTTC
TRBV11-3	TRBJ2-3	NA	NA	CASSLASGTDTQYF	TGTGCCAGCAGCTTAGCTAGCGGCACAGATACGCAGTATTTT
TRBV10-3	TRBJ2-3	TRBD2	NA	CAISEGLAGDSTDTQYF	TGTGCCATCAGTGAGGGTCTAGCGGGGGATTCCACAGATACGCAGTATTTT
TRBV29-1	TRBJ2-1	NA	once	CSVLNEQFF	TGCAGCGTTCTCAATGAGCAGTTCTTC
TRBV9	TRBJ1-3	NA	NA	CASSDHQGSGNTIYF	TGTGCCAGCAGCGATCATCAGGGTTCTGGAAACACCATATATTTT
TRBV5-1	TRBJ2-5	NA	NA	CASSLTGGRGETQYF	TGCGCCAGCAGCTTGACTGGGGGGAGAGGGGAGACCCAGTACTTC
TRBV4-2	TRBJ2-3	TRBD2	NA	CASSDSGGAGDTQYF	TGTGCCAGCAGCGACAGCGGGGGGGCGGGAGATACGCAGTATTTT
TRBV7-3	TRBJ1-5	NA	NA	CASSLPSGELGAFSNQPQHF	TGTGCCAGCAGCTTACCTTCTGGCGAGCTGGGGGCATTTAGCAATCAGCCCCAGCATTTT
TRBV7-9	TRBJ1-1	NA	NA	CASSQGFAEAFF	TGTGCCAGCAGCCAGGGTTTCGCTGAAGCTTTCTTT
TRBV25-1	TRBJ2-2	TRBD2	NA	CASSGGLAGTGELFF	TGTGCCAGCAGTGGGGGACTAGCTGGGACCGGGGAGCTGTTTTTT
TRBV12-2	TRBJ2-7	NA	NA	CASRLTRGYEQYF	TGTGCAAGTCGCTTAACGCGGGGCTACGAGCAGTACTTC
TRBV5-1	TRBJ2-1	NA	NA	CASSGDRSSYNEQFF	TGCGCCAGCAGCGGCGACAGGAGCTCCTACAATGAGCAGTTCTTC
TRBV4-1	TRBJ2-3	NA	NA	CASSQDLAGTDTQYF	TGCGCCAGCAGCCAAGATCTTGCGGGCACAGATACGCAGTATTTT
TRBV6-5	TRBJ2-7	NA	NA	CASSYSNEQYF	TGTGCCAGCAGTTACTCGAACGAGCAGTACTTC
TRBV29-1	TRBJ1-2	NA	NA	CSVENSNYGYTF	TGCAGCGTTGAAAATAGTAACTATGGCTACACCTTC
TRBV10-2	TRBJ2-7	NA	NA	CASSESAYEQYF	TGCGCCAGCAGTGAGAGCGCCTACGAGCAGTACTTC